Following are 12 T cell receptor beta chains from one sample sequenced in a study of cytomegalovirus exposure and HLA in healthy donors. PCR primers comprised 60 Vbeta and 13 Jbeta primers. The table came from immunoSEQ multiplex PCR; TCRdb's copy has only in-frame clones and leaves some out. The top ten hold about 4% of the sample, which has over 150,000 clones, 75% to 85% seen once. The sample was PBMCs. Receptor source: a woman in her sixties in good health and CMV-seropositive.

This clone has only one observation. The chain couples TRBV19 to TRBJ1-5, with D maybe TRBD1 (6 bases). Germline V gives CDR1 LNHDA, CDR2 SQIVND (reference sequence). The CDR3 has 15 amino acids. The germline V and J ends were trimmed by 5 bases and 3 bases, with 14 bases remaining between them. The CDR3 region is CASSSQGMNNQPQHF. Written as DNA, the CDR3 is TGTGCCAGTAGTTCTCAGGGGATGAACAATCAGCCCCAGCATTTT.

This rearrangement joins TRBV27 to TRBJ1-4, with D perhaps TRBD1 (6 bases). In germline, CDR1 is MNHEY, CDR2 SMNVEV (reference sequence). This CDR3 region has 20 residues. Between the trimmed V and J ends, which lost 5 bases and 4 bases, there was a span of 29 bases. CDR3: CASSPRGRAQGKSSNEKLFF. CDR3 DNA: TGTGCCAGCAGTCCGAGGGGTCGGGCACAGGGAAAGTCGAGTAATGAAAAACTGTTTTTT.

The V and J genes are TRBV10-1 and TRBJ2-7; 8 bases line up with TRBD2. J gave up 4 bases and V 3 bases, and 14 bases lay outside the gene matches. The CDR3 spans 17 residues. Germline CDR1 reads WNHNN; CDR2 reads SYGVQD (reference sequence). The CDR3 DNA reads TGCGCCAGCAGTGATTCAACTAGCGGAGGGTGGACGTACGAGCAGTACTTC. Translating it yields CASSDSTSGGWTYEQYF.

The J gene is TRBJ2-7, the V gene TRBV5-1; 11 bases agree with TRBD2. The CDR3 covers 15 residues. V trimming: 4 bases; J trimming: 3 bases; junction bases outside the gene matches: 6. The germline gives CDR1 SGHRS, CDR2 YFSETQ. Here the CDR3 reads CASSKGTSGNYEQYF. CDR3 coding DNA: TGCGCCAGCAGCAAAGGGACTAGCGGTAACTACGAGCAGTACTTC.

This clone was seen only once. The V call is TRBV6-6, the J call TRBJ2-3; 10 nucleotides line up with TRBD1. Germline CDR1 reads MNHNY; CDR2 reads SVGAGI (reference sequence). This CDR3 has 16 residues. The V and J ends lost 4 bases and 5 bases, in that order; junction bases with no gene match: 9. CDR3 region: CASSFTTGGAIDTQYF. Written as DNA, the CDR3 is TGTGCCAGCAGTTTTACGACAGGGGGCGCGATAGATACGCAGTATTTT.

This clone was detected only a few times. V is TRBV13 and J is TRBJ2-1; the D is unclear. The CDR3 length is 11 residues. The germline CDR1 and CDR2 sequences are PRHDT and FYEKMQ (reference sequence). V lost 1 base to trimming and J lost 10 bases, with 5 bases between them. The CDR3 sequence is CASSLVGEQFF. DNA of the CDR3: TGTGCCAGCAGCTTAGTGGGCGAGCAGTTCTTC.

The V and J genes are TRBV9 and TRBJ2-3, with 8 positions matching TRBD2. This CDR3 contains 16 residues. Germline-derived CDR1 and CDR2 are SGDLS and YYNGEE. V dropped 4 bases and J dropped 5; count of bases not matched to a gene: 12. CDR3 amino acids: CASSPQVAGGGDTQYF. The CDR3 nucleotides read TGTGCCAGCAGCCCCCAGGTGGCGGGAGGTGGAGATACGCAGTATTTT. Complete variable domain (other parts from reference TRBV9 and TRBJ2-3): DSGVTQTPKHLITATGQRVTLRCSPRSGDLSVYWYQQSLDQGLQFLIQYYNGEERAKGNILERFSAQQFPDLHSELNLSSLELGDSALYFCASSPQVAGGGDTQYFGPGTRLTVL.

This clone has only a few counts. The V and J genes are TRBV10-3 and TRBJ2-2; 9 bases fit TRBD2. Germline V lookup: CDR1 ENHRY, CDR2 SYGVKD. The CDR3 totals 14 residues. J lost 8 bases, V lost 8 bases, and 9 bases had no gene match. Here the CDR3 DNA reads TGTGCCATCTCTACGACTAGCGGCCAAGGGGAGCTGTTTTTT. Protein sequence: CAISTTSGQGELFF.

The rearrangement links TRBV10-3 to TRBJ2-1, with 9 bases fitting TRBD2. J lost 7 bases, V lost 10 bases, and 8 bases had no gene match. The CDR3 has 13 residues. Germline assignment: CDR1 ENHRY and CDR2 SYGVKD. The CDR3 DNA reads TGTGCCACCCAGCGGGAGGCGTCGAATGAGCAGTTCTTC. Protein sequence: CATQREASNEQFF.

This clone was detected only once. This chain joins TRBV7-8 and TRBJ2-5; possible D gene TRBD2, 6 bases. CDR1 and CDR2 (germline): SGHVS, FQNEAQ. There are 15 residues in the CDR3. The V end lost 5 bases, the J end lost 6 bases, and 19 bases lay between the germline ends. The CDR3, as DNA: TGTGCCAGCAGCCTAGGGCGGGGAAGAATGAAGACCCAGTACTTC. Its protein is CASSLGRGRMKTQYF. Using reference TRBV7-8 and TRBJ2-5 for the parts outside the CDR3, the full variable domain is GAGVSQSPRYKVAKRGQDVALRCDPISGHVSLFWYQQALGQGPEFLTYFQNEAQLDKSGLPSDRFFAERPEGSVSTLKIQRTQQEDSAVYLCASSLGRGRMKTQYFGPGTRLLVL.

Of note for this clone: The conserved phenylalanine or tryptophan is not found at the CDR3 terminus, so this likely reflects a read error. No DNA is shown, since the ends of the CDR3 on it are uncertain; the CDR3 is the one TCRdb lists. The J gene is TRBJ1-2, the V gene TRBV30. The CDR3 has 23 residues if both end residues are counted. The germline CDR1 and CDR2 sequences are GTSNPN and SVGIG (reference sequence). This chain's CDR3 is CAWSPNLKTGRDSPVLFRDYFFV.

The chain is built from TRBV7-9 and TRBJ2-4, with a weak D call TRBD1 (6 bases). The ends were cut back, 0 bases at V and 3 bases at J, with 9 bases in the middle. There are 15 residues in the CDR3. Germline CDR1 reads SEHNR; CDR2 reads FQNEAQ (reference sequence). CDR3 nucleotide sequence: TGTGCCAGCAGCTTAGCCTCGGACAGCAAAAACATTCAGTACTTC. Protein: CASSLASDSKNIQYF.